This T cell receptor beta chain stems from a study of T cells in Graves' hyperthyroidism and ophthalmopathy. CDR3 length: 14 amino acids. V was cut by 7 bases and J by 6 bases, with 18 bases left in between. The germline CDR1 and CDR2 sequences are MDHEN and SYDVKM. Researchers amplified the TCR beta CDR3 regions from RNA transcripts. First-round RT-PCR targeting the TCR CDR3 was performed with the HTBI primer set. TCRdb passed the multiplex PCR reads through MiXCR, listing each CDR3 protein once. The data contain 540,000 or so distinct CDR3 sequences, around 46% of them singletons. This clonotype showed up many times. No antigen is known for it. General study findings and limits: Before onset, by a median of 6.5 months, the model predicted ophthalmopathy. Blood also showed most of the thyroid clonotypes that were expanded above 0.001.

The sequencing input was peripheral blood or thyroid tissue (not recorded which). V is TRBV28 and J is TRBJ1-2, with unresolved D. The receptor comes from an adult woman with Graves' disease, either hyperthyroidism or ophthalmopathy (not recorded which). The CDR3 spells CASTISLLANGYTF. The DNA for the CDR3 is TGTGCCAGCACCATCTCTTTGTTGGCGAATGGCTACACCTTC.